These 30 T cell receptor beta chains were all obtained from the same sample, sequenced in a study of beta chain features in type 1 diabetes. Since all of the isolated RNA was reverse transcribed, expressed TCRB transcripts were what got sequenced. TCRdb keeps only in-frame clones here, not all; method: immunoSEQ multiplex PCR. The sample consists of about 40,000 clones, approximately 50% of them appearing once. What was sequenced was central memory CD4+ T cells from blood. The receptors come from a young woman in good health.

The rearrangement links TRBV7-9 to TRBJ2-1; the match to TRBD2 covers 7 bases. V shed 5 bases, J shed 0 bases, and the junction held 10 bases outside the gene matches. The germline V gene encodes CDR1 SEHNR and CDR2 FQNEAQ (reference sequence). The CDR3 consists of 17 residues. CDR3 loop: CASSARPGLSSYNEQFF. CDR3 nucleotide sequence: TGTGCCAGCAGCGCAAGACCGGGACTAAGCTCCTACAATGAGCAGTTCTTC.

This clone was detected a few times. The rearrangement uses TRBV6-1 and TRBJ2-1, with TRBD2 matching 7 bases. Losses at the gene ends were 4 bases for V and 7 bases for J; bases not matched to a gene: 10. This CDR3 spans 15 amino acids. Germline V gives CDR1 MNHNS, CDR2 SASEGT. The CDR3, as DNA: TGTGCCAGCAGTGTTATGGTAGCGGGTGCGAATGAGCAGTTCTTC. Protein: CASSVMVAGANEQFF.

This clone was counted a few times. The J gene is TRBJ1-2, the V gene TRBV4-1; D is ambiguous. Per the germline V gene, CDR1 is MGHRA and CDR2 is YSYEKL. The CDR3 is 15 amino acids. With 1 base removed from V and 3 bases from J, the gap between germline ends came to 12 bases. CDR3 DNA: TGCGCCAGCAGCCAAGTCGGCAGGTCAGACTATGGCTACACCTTC. It yields the protein CASSQVGRSDYGYTF.

This chain joins TRBV5-1 and TRBJ2-7, with 7 bases aligning to TRBD2. Germline V gene data show CDR1 as SGHRS and CDR2 as YFSETQ. The junction had 9 bases not matched to a gene; V was cut back by 4 bases and J by 2 bases. This CDR3 spans 15 amino acids. In DNA, the CDR3 is TGCGCCAGCAGCCCTAGGGCTAGCGGCCCCTACGAGCAGTACTTC. The encoded protein is CASSPRASGPYEQYF.

The rearrangement links TRBV5-4 to TRBJ2-1; 8 nucleotides line up with TRBD2. V was pared by 4 bases and J by 2 bases, with 8 bases of the junction left unmatched. Germline V lookup: CDR1 SGHNT, CDR2 YYREEE (reference sequence). This CDR3 comprises 16 residues. The CDR3 loop reads CASSGAGDLAYNEQFF. The DNA of the CDR3 is TGTGCCAGCAGCGGAGCGGGAGACCTCGCCTACAATGAGCAGTTCTTC.

This rearrangement joins TRBV5-6 to TRBJ2-7; 10 bases match TRBD1. The CDR3 is made up of 15 amino acids. V was clipped by 4 bases and J by 9 bases; unmatched bases: 13. In germline, CDR1 is SGHDT, CDR2 YYEEEE. The CDR3, as DNA: TGTGCCAGCAGCGGGACGGGACAGGGGAAGCAAAGGCAGTACTTC. It codes for CASSGTGQGKQRQYF.

This clone was counted between two and nine times. The chain combines TRBV11-2 with TRBJ2-7; 7 bases are shared with TRBD2. The CDR3 runs 15 residues. CDR1 and CDR2 from the germline V gene are SGHAT and FQNNGV. V lost 6 bases, J lost 2 bases, and 10 bases stayed unmatched. In DNA form, the CDR3 reads TGTGCCAGCAGGGCGATTGGGGGGGTACCCTACGAGCAGTACTTC. This codes for CASRAIGGVPYEQYF.

The rearrangement joins TRBV30 to TRBJ1-1, with 10 nucleotides matching TRBD1. The V segment lost 7 bases and the J segment 3 bases; nucleotides outside the gene matches: 5. This CDR3 comprises 13 residues. Looked up from germline, CDR1 is GTSNPN and CDR2 is SVGIG (reference sequence). CDR3 in DNA: TGTGCCTCGACAGGGGGCCGGGACACTGAAGCTTTCTTT. It yields the protein CASTGGRDTEAFF.

CDR3 sequence reads: CASSYRVYGGAPTDTQYF. The CDR3 coding sequence is TGTGCCAGCAGTTATCGGGTGTATGGCGGGGCTCCCACAGATACGCAGTATTTT. The chain carries TRBV27 and TRBJ2-3, with a tentative D call TRBD2 (6 bases). The CDR3 runs to 18 residues. Between the trimmed V and J ends, which lost 4 bases and 2 bases, there was a span of 22 bases. Looked up from germline, CDR1 is MNHEY and CDR2 is SMNVEV (reference sequence).

This clone came up once. V usage is TRBV18 and J usage is TRBJ2-3; the match to TRBD2 covers 13 bases. After removal of 2 bases from V and 6 bases from J, the junction contained 8 bases not matched to a gene. The CDR3 is 17 amino acids. From germline, CDR1 is KGHSH and CDR2 LQKENI. CDR3 amino acids: CASSPVGTSGTRDTQYF. DNA of the CDR3: TGTGCCAGCTCACCAGTTGGGACTAGCGGGACCCGGGATACGCAGTATTTT.

This rearrangement joins TRBV11-2 to TRBJ1-2, with 9 bases aligning to TRBD1. Germline trimming cut 7 bases from V and 6 bases from J; bases unmatched to any gene: 9. There are 14 residues in the CDR3. CDR1 is SGHAT, CDR2 FQNNGV, per germline. CDR3: CASTADRGHNGYTF. CDR3 sequence (DNA): TGTGCCAGCACCGCGGACAGGGGTCATAATGGCTACACCTTC.

This chain uses TRBV28 with TRBJ2-6; the D is unclear. The CDR3 loop spans 18 amino acids. Per germline, CDR1 MDHEN and CDR2 SYDVKM. V was clipped by 4 bases and J by 5 bases, with 21 bases between them. CDR3 in DNA: TGTGCCAGCAGTTATAAGAGTTTGACACAAAGTCGGGCCAACGTCCTGACTTTC. Its translation: CASSYKSLTQSRANVLTF.

The chain couples TRBV11-1 to TRBJ2-7, with a possible D match to TRBD1 (6 bases). The CDR3 runs 12 residues. CDR1 is SGHAT, CDR2 FQDESV, per germline (reference sequence). The V end was cut by 5 bases, the J end by 3 bases, with 8 bases between. The DNA for the CDR3 is TGTGCCAGCAGCCCGACAGGCTACGAGCAGTACTTC. It codes for CASSPTGYEQYF.

The chain employs TRBV5-6 and TRBJ1-2; no firm D call. This CDR3 is built from 13 residues. Between the trimmed V and J ends, which lost 4 bases and 8 bases, there was a span of 15 bases. From germline, CDR1 is SGHDT and CDR2 YYEEEE. CDR3 nucleotide sequence: TGTGCCAGCAGCACTGACTGGCCGAAAGGCTACACCTTC. Protein product: CASSTDWPKGYTF.

This rearrangement joins TRBV27 to TRBJ1-2; tentative D call: TRBD1 (6 bases). The CDR3 extends over 14 amino acids. Trimming took 6 bases from V and 1 from J, leaving 12 bases between them. Germline assignment: CDR1 MNHEY and CDR2 SMNVEV (reference sequence). The chain's CDR3 is CASSRDKSNYGYTF. In DNA, the CDR3 is TGTGCCAGCAGCCGGGACAAGAGTAACTATGGCTACACCTTC.

This clone was seen a few times. The J gene is TRBJ1-2, the V gene TRBV30; TRBD1 might be the D (6 bases). The germline V gene encodes CDR1 GTSNPN and CDR2 SVGIG (reference sequence). This CDR3 contains 13 residues. V shed 8 bases and J shed 0 bases, with 13 bases lying between them. As DNA, the CDR3 is TGTGCCCTTCGGGACATCTCTAACTATGGCTACACCTTC. This translates into CALRDISNYGYTF.

The chain uses TRBV19 and TRBJ1-5; D is unresolved. Germline-derived CDR1 and CDR2 are LNHDA and SQIVND (reference sequence). The CDR3 loop spans 13 amino acids. Trimming took off 3 bases at V and 5 bases at J, with 8 bases between the two ends. CDR3 bases: TGTGCCAGTAGTATTGAGGGTTATCAGCCCCAGCATTTT. The encoded protein is CASSIEGYQPQHF.

This rearrangement joins TRBV5-4 to TRBJ1-4; TRBD1 matches at 10 bases. Trimming removed 0 bases from V and 3 bases from J; junction bases left unmatched: 2. Germline V lookup: CDR1 SGHNT, CDR2 YYREEE (reference sequence). The CDR3 runs 16 residues. The CDR3 DNA reads TGTGCCAGCAGCTTGGGACAGGGGGCCGCTAATGAAAAACTGTTTTTT. Encoded protein: CASSLGQGAANEKLFF.

This clone was seen a handful of times. Relative to the germline gene, one junction end is altered; a read error may explain this. The chain couples TRBV20-1 to TRBJ2-5; 8 bases agree with TRBD2. The CDR3 has 11 residues. Germline CDR1 is DFQATT and CDR2 is SNEGSKA (reference sequence). Written as DNA, the CDR3 is TGCAGTGCTAGGGCCGGGACTAGGGGTAACTTC. Residues: CSARAGTRGNF.

This clone appeared a few times. This sequence joins TRBV27 and TRBJ2-2; 9 bases align to TRBD1. Germline assignment: CDR1 MNHEY and CDR2 SMNVEV (reference sequence). The V segment lost 5 bases and the J segment 5 bases; nucleotides outside the gene matches: 6. The CDR3 extends over 15 amino acids. CDR3 residues: CASSPRGTGTGELFF. The CDR3 DNA sequence: TGTGCCAGCAGTCCGCGGGGGACAGGGACCGGGGAGCTGTTTTTT.

The chain recombines TRBV15 with TRBJ2-2, with 9 bases matching TRBD1. Germline V lookup: CDR1 LNHNV, CDR2 YYDKDF (reference sequence). The length of the CDR3 is 15 residues. J lost 4 bases, V lost 3 bases, and 3 bases had no gene match. The CDR3 protein is CATSRGQGGTGELFF. DNA for the CDR3: TGTGCCACCAGCAGGGGACAGGGAGGCACCGGGGAGCTGTTTTTT.

This rearrangement joins TRBV7-3 to TRBJ1-6; D call uncertain. V dropped 8 bases and J dropped 4 bases, with 9 bases sitting between them. CDR1 SGHTA and CDR2 FQGTGA come from the germline V gene. The CDR3 is 13 residues long. The CDR3, as DNA: TGTGCCAGCTCCACAGATTATAATTCACCCCTCCACTTT. Encoded protein: CASSTDYNSPLHF.

The J gene is TRBJ1-1, the V gene TRBV25-1; maybe TRBD1 (6 bases). The CDR3 runs 14 residues. The germline gives CDR1 MGHDK, CDR2 SYGVNS. V was trimmed by 8 bases and J by 5 bases, leaving 18 bases between them. CDR3 in amino acids: CASERGGLRTEAFF. The CDR3 DNA follows: TGTGCCAGCGAAAGGGGGGGTCTGAGGACTGAAGCTTTCTTT.

This clone has more than one count but fewer than ten. CDR3 protein: CASSLAHLGTGAGNTIYF. As DNA, the CDR3 is TGTGCCAGCAGCTTAGCGCATCTCGGGACAGGGGCTGGAAACACCATATATTTT. The chain carries TRBV7-8 and TRBJ1-3; TRBD1 aligns across 10 bases. The CDR3 spans 18 residues. Trimming cost V 0 bases and J 2 bases; bases outside gene matches: 7. Per germline, CDR1 SGHVS and CDR2 FQNEAQ.

The chain is built from TRBV27 and TRBJ1-5; no definite D call. The CDR3 runs to 14 residues. Germline-derived CDR1 and CDR2 are MNHEY and SMNVEV (reference sequence). The ends were cut back, 3 bases at V and 2 bases at J, with 8 bases in the middle. CDR3 nucleotide sequence: TGTGCCAGCAGTTTTGGGAGTGGCAATCAGCCCCAGCATTTT. It translates to CASSFGSGNQPQHF.

The chain has TRBV29-1 and TRBJ2-7; 7 nucleotides agree with TRBD1. CDR1 and CDR2 (germline): SQVTM, ANQGSEA. CDR3 length: 12 residues. With V trimmed by 2 bases and J by 6 bases, 4 bases remained unmatched. CDR3 DNA: TGCAGCGTTGAACAGGGGGTGGGCGAGCAGTACTTC. Translation gives CSVEQGVGEQYF.

This clone was seen a single time. V and J are TRBV6-5 and TRBJ1-6; D perhaps matches TRBD1 (6 bases). CDR1 is MNHEY and CDR2 is SVGAGI in the germline V gene. With 4 bases removed from V and 1 base from J, the gap between germline ends came to 8 bases. The CDR3 contains 15 residues. The CDR3 nucleotides read TGTGCCAGCAGTTTTAGGGGGTCCTATAATTCACCCCTCCACTTT. Its translation is CASSFRGSYNSPLHF.

The chain links TRBV7-9 to TRBJ1-2, with D maybe TRBD1 (6 bases). Per the germline V gene, CDR1 is SEHNR and CDR2 is FQNEAQ (reference sequence). Between the trimmed V and J ends, which lost 2 bases and 8 bases, there was a span of 18 bases. This CDR3 has 15 amino acids. Here the CDR3 reads CASSLRDKSDRGYTF. The CDR3 bases are TGTGCCAGCAGCTTACGGGACAAGTCTGATCGGGGCTACACCTTC.

The gene calls are TRBV7-2 and TRBJ2-7; 10 bases align to TRBD2. The CDR3 spans 15 residues. V lost 5 bases, J lost 6 bases, and 10 bases stayed unmatched. Germline CDR1 is SGHTA and CDR2 is FQGNSA. The CDR3 nucleotides are TGTGCCAGCAGCCCCTCTAGCGGGGGCGCCTTCGAGCAGTACTTC. Translation gives CASSPSSGGAFEQYF.

The chain joins TRBV27 to TRBJ1-4; TRBD1 agrees at 9 bases. Germline V gene sequence: CDR1 MNHEY, CDR2 SMNVEV (reference sequence). The CDR3 totals 15 residues. V shed 6 bases, J shed 3 bases, and the junction held 5 bases outside the gene matches. CDR3 residues: CASSPNRGPNEKLFF. CDR3 DNA: TGTGCCAGCAGCCCGAACAGGGGGCCTAATGAAAAACTGTTTTTT.